Here is one T cell receptor beta chain with its context. Original processing notes: Amplifying reference gene primers gave estimates of nucleated cell counts. TCRdb's table, derived via immunoSEQ multiplex PCR, lists solely in-frame clones and lacks some. The V and J calls and clone size were taken over from that table, and D and trimming were inferred from the DNA. The sample consists of some 60,000 clones, 91% of them appearing once. This sample stems from a study of blood T cell repertoires in COVID-19. Study details: The origin of the acute and convalescent COVID-19 samples was the United States, Italy and Spain. Sources were T cells, B-cell-depleted T cells, or PBMCs; the material itself was cDNA or gDNA.

Sequenced input: peripheral blood. The clonotype comes from a man aged 60 to 75 with acute or convalescent COVID-19.

The CDR3 protein is CACGTGGSNQPQHF. For the CDR3, the DNA is TGTGCCTGTGGAACAGGGGGCAGCAATCAGCCCCAGCATTTT. The chain employs TRBV30 and TRBJ1-5; 9 bases are a match to TRBD1. The CDR3 consists of 14 residues. V lost 6 bases, J lost 1 base, and 4 bases stayed unmatched. Germline CDR1 and CDR2: GTSNPN and SVGIG (reference sequence).